The 23 T cell receptor beta chains presented below share a single source sample, sequenced in a study of spatial heterogeneity in lung cancer. Study-wide results and limits: Tumor mutation count correlated with how many alpha and beta TCRs expanded intratumorally.

For these TCRs, the target antigens are not known. Regarding time point: sample taken at primary tumor resection. MiXCR was run by TCRdb on the 5' RACE reads, yielding one entry per CDR3 protein. Of about 6,000 distinct CDR3 sequences listed, roughly 16% are singletons. The sequencing used lung tumor tissue, collected at surgery. The receptors were gathered from a male donor with early-stage non-small cell lung cancer.

This clonotype was detected ten times or more. Since the library was made to target alpha chains, this beta chain is a stray read and its abundance is not meaningful. The chain uses TRBV24-1 and TRBJ2-1, with D perhaps assigned TRBD1 or TRBD2 (6 bases each). Germline V gene lookup returns CDR1 KGHDR and CDR2 SFDVKD. The CDR3 loop spans 14 amino acids. With 3 bases removed from V and 6 bases from J, the gap between germline ends came to 11 bases. The CDR3, as DNA: TGTGCCACCAGTGATCGGGGGCGCCCCAATGAGCAGTTCTTC. Residues: CATSDRGRPNEQFF.

This clonotype is medium-sized by share. This beta chain is an off-target read within a library intended for alpha chains, so its frequency means little. The chain combines TRBV18 with TRBJ2-6, with D perhaps matching TRBD1 (6 bases). CDR1 and CDR2 from the germline V gene are KGHSH and LQKENI. The CDR3 runs 16 residues. The germline V and J ends were trimmed by 3 bases and 0 bases, with 9 bases remaining between them. As DNA, the CDR3 is TGTGCCAGCTCACCGCAGGGGAGCTCTGGGGCCAACGTCCTGACTTTC. Translation: CASSPQGSSGANVLTF.

Within the sample, this clonotype is medium-sized. This beta chain represents an off-target read in a library built for alpha chains; its size is of limited meaning. This chain links TRBV5-4 with TRBJ2-5; no definite D call. The CDR3 runs 14 residues. CDR1 and CDR2 from the germline V gene are SGHNT and YYREEE (reference sequence). The ends were cut back, 0 bases at V and 7 bases at J, with 13 bases in the middle. DNA of the CDR3: TGTGCCAGCAGCTTGGATGGATTGCGCGCGACCCAGTACTTC. Its protein is CASSLDGLRATQYF.

In this sample, this clonotype is medium-sized (0.01 to 0.1%). Because this beta chain is a stray read in a library intended to capture alpha chains, its abundance should not be given much weight. The genes are TRBV27 and TRBJ2-1; 8 nucleotides match TRBD1. The CDR3 contains 14 residues. Germline CDR1 and CDR2: MNHEY and SMNVEV (reference sequence). With V trimmed by 2 bases and J by 4 bases, 1 base remained unmatched. The CDR3: CASSLRQGYNEQFF. In DNA form, the CDR3 reads TGTGCCAGCAGTTTAAGACAGGGGTACAATGAGCAGTTCTTC.

This clonotype is classed as medium-sized. This beta chain slipped into a library made for alpha chains as a stray read, so its size is not meaningful. This sequence joins TRBV5-4 and TRBJ2-5; 13 bases are a match to TRBD2. The CDR3 loop spans 17 amino acids. Per germline, CDR1 SGHNT and CDR2 YYREEE (reference sequence). V lost 0 bases to trimming and J lost 4 bases; unmatched junction nucleotides: 6. The CDR3 protein is CASSLGTSGRGSETQYF. CDR3 nucleotide sequence: TGTGCCAGCAGCTTGGGGACTAGCGGGAGAGGGTCAGAGACCCAGTACTTC.

This clonotype is medium-sized (0.01 to 0.1%). Found in a library prepared for alpha chains, this beta chain is an off-target read, and its abundance has little meaning. The chain joins TRBV7-6 to TRBJ2-3; unclear D gene. CDR3 length: 13 residues. Germline V lookup: CDR1 SGHVS, CDR2 FNYEAQ. V lost 0 bases, J lost 5 bases, and 6 bases lay in between. The CDR3 DNA is TGTGCCAGCAGCTTAGCGTCGGGAGATACGCAGTATTTT. It encodes CASSLASGDTQYF. Supplemented by reference TRBV7-6 and TRBJ2-3, the full variable domain reads GAGVSQSPRYKVTKRGQDVALRCDPISGHVSLYWYRQALGQGPEFLTYFNYEAQQDKSGLPNDRFSAERPEGSISTLTIQRTEQRDSAMYRCASSLASGDTQYFGPGTRLTVL.

This clonotype counts as medium-sized (0.01 to 0.1%). This beta chain is an unintended read in a library built for alpha chains; its size means little. The V call is TRBV7-2, the J call TRBJ2-1, with unresolved D. V lost 5 bases and J lost 13, with 15 bases in between. Germline V gene sequence: CDR1 SGHTA, CDR2 FQGNSA. The CDR3 length is 12 residues. The CDR3 DNA is TGTGCCAGCAGCCTCAAGGGTCTAAATCAGTTCTTC. It codes for CASSLKGLNQFF.

This clonotype is labeled medium-sized. Found in a library prepared for alpha chains, this beta chain is an off-target read, and its abundance has little meaning. The chain links TRBV23-1 to TRBJ2-7; 12 nucleotides line up with TRBD2. TRBV23-1 is sorted into the ORF group, with uncertain function. The CDR3 runs 16 residues. The trim removed 3 bases at V and 0 bases at J, leaving 3 bases unmatched. The CDR3 protein is CASSHLAGGSSYEQYF. The CDR3 DNA sequence: TGCGCCAGCAGTCATCTAGCGGGGGGGAGCTCCTACGAGCAGTACTTC.

This clonotype is classed as medium-sized. A library prepared for alpha chains yielded this beta chain as an off-target read; its size is of little meaning. V gene TRBV6-1 combines with J gene TRBJ2-2, with 8 nucleotides matching TRBD1. The CDR3 runs 15 residues. Trimming cost V 0 bases and J 5 bases; bases outside gene matches: 2. Germline loops: CDR1 MNHNS, CDR2 SASEGT. The CDR3 region is CASSEATGGTGELFF. In nucleotides, the CDR3 is TGTGCCAGCAGTGAAGCTACAGGGGGAACCGGGGAGCTGTTTTTT.

Concerning this clonotype: This beta chain turned up in a library designed for alpha chains; as an off-target read, its abundance says little. CDR3 DNA sequence: TGCGCCAGCACCCGGGGGGGTCTAGCCAAAAACATTCAGTACTTC. The encoded protein is CASTRGGLAKNIQYF. The genes are TRBV23-1 and TRBJ2-4; TRBD2 agrees at 8 bases. TRBV23-1 is classed as an ORF, of uncertain function. Trimming removed 7 bases from V and 0 bases from J; junction bases left unmatched: 5. The CDR3 contains 15 residues.

This clonotype is classed as medium-sized. The library was built for alpha chains, so this beta chain is an off-target read and its size means little. The chain has TRBV28 and TRBJ2-7; possible D gene TRBD1, 5 bases. Germline V lookup: CDR1 MDHEN, CDR2 SYDVKM. This CDR3 contains 15 residues. The V end was cut by 7 bases, the J end by 3 bases, with 19 bases between. CDR3 DNA sequence: TGTGCCAGCAATTCGCCCCCACAGGTCATCTACGAGCAGTACTTC. Residues: CASNSPPQVIYEQYF.

By its share, this clonotype is medium-sized (0.01 to 0.1%). This beta chain turned up in a library designed for alpha chains; as an off-target read, its abundance says little. The V call is TRBV28, the J call TRBJ1-1; possibly TRBD1 for D (5 bases). The germline V gene has CDR1 MDHEN and CDR2 SYDVKM. The CDR3 runs to 15 residues. Trimming took 2 bases from V and 0 from J, leaving 10 bases between them. Here the CDR3 reads CASSLGGKVNTEAFF. Written as DNA, the CDR3 is TGTGCCAGCAGTTTAGGGGGAAAGGTGAACACTGAAGCTTTCTTT.

This clonotype was recorded at least ten times. The library was prepared for alpha chains; this beta chain is a stray read, so its frequency means little. This chain connects TRBV6-5 to TRBJ2-1; D gene uncertain. The V end was cut by 5 bases, the J end by 2 bases, with 7 bases between. There are 13 residues in the CDR3. Germline V lookup: CDR1 MNHEY, CDR2 SVGAGI. The CDR3 nucleotides read TGTGCCAGCAGTCCCAGCCCCTACAATGAGCAGTTCTTC. This codes for CASSPSPYNEQFF.

Points on this clonotype: For a library built for alpha chains, this beta chain is a stray read; little rests on its size. The J gene is TRBJ1-1, the V gene TRBV25-1; TRBD1 is a possible D gene (5 bases). The length of the CDR3 is 15 residues. Germline CDR1 is MGHDK and CDR2 is SYGVNS. Trimming pared 3 bases from V and 3 bases from J, leaving 14 bases between. This CDR3 is CASSDGTGLDTEAFF. The CDR3 DNA follows: TGTGCCAGCAGTGACGGGACTGGGTTGGACACTGAAGCTTTCTTT. The complete variable domain, with remaining parts taken from reference TRBV25-1 and TRBJ1-1, reads EADIYQTPRYLVIGTGKKITLECSQTMGHDKMYWYQQDPGMELHLIHYSYGVNSTEKGDLSSESTVSRIRTEHFPLTLESARPSHTSQYLCASSDGTGLDTEAFFGQGTRLTVV.

A word on this clonotype: This beta chain lies outside the target of a library built for alpha chains; its clone size means little. The chain uses TRBV21-1 and TRBJ2-7. TRBV21-1 has pseudogene status. CDR3 length: 12 amino acids. The CDR3 spells CASSNDTYEQYF. CDR3 DNA: TGTGCCAGCAGCAACGATACCTACGAGCAGTACTTC.

On this clonotype itself: This beta chain is a stray sequence in a library constructed for alpha chains; its clone size is not meaningful. This chain uses TRBV7-3 with TRBJ2-5, with D maybe TRBD2 (5 bases). CDR1 and CDR2 from the germline V gene are SGHTA and FQGTGA. The length of the CDR3 is 16 residues. V was shortened by 1 base and J by 5 bases, with 17 bases between the two germline ends. The CDR3 sequence: CASSLNGGINEETQYF. The CDR3 nucleotides read TGTGCCAGCAGCTTAAATGGAGGAATCAACGAGGAGACCCAGTACTTC.

By sample fraction, this clonotype is medium-sized. This beta chain is an off-target read within a library intended for alpha chains, so its frequency means little. The V call is TRBV27, the J call TRBJ2-2; 12 bases align to TRBD2. The CDR3 runs to 17 residues. CDR1 is MNHEY, CDR2 SMNVEV, per germline (reference sequence). V lost 7 bases to trimming and J lost 0 bases; unmatched junction nucleotides: 6. The CDR3 loop is CASKGLAGNANTGELFF. The CDR3 DNA follows: TGTGCCAGCAAAGGACTAGCGGGGAACGCGAACACCGGGGAGCTGTTTTTT.

By share, this clonotype counts as medium-sized (0.01 to 0.1%). This beta chain is off target for a library built for alpha chains, so its abundance means little. The chain has TRBV5-1 and TRBJ2-3, with D possibly TRBD1 on 5 matching bases. V was cut by 2 bases and J by 2 bases, with 9 bases left in between. The CDR3 is made up of 14 amino acids. Germline V gives CDR1 SGHRS, CDR2 YFSETQ. CDR3: CASSLEQVTDTQYF. CDR3 coding DNA: TGCGCCAGCAGCTTAGAACAGGTCACAGATACGCAGTATTTT.

Sample share makes this clonotype medium-sized (0.01 to 0.1%). Found in a library prepared for alpha chains, this beta chain is an off-target read, and its abundance has little meaning. In DNA, the CDR3 is TGCGGTAAATTTGGGGGCTACACCTTC. Encoded protein: CGKFGGYTF. The rearrangement links TRBV29-1 to TRBJ1-2; no clear D gene. This CDR3 has 9 amino acids. Germline V gene lookup returns CDR1 SQVTM and CDR2 ANQGSEA.

On this clonotype: This beta chain is off target for a library built for alpha chains, so its abundance means little. The CDR3 bases are TGTGCCAGCAGCTTAGATCCGGGGCCGAACACCGGGGAGCTGTTTTTT. Encoded protein: CASSLDPGPNTGELFF. V gene TRBV7-6 combines with J gene TRBJ2-2; tentatively, D is TRBD1 or TRBD2 (5 bases each). The CDR3 covers 16 residues. CDR1 and CDR2 from the germline V gene are SGHVS and FNYEAQ. V dropped 1 base and J dropped 0 bases, with 9 bases sitting between them.

In the case of this clonotype: This beta chain is a stray read from a library made for alpha chains; its abundance is not meaningful. The V call is TRBV5-1, the J call TRBJ2-2; 8 nucleotides match TRBD1. Germline V gives CDR1 SGHRS, CDR2 YFSETQ. This CDR3 region has 15 residues. V dropped 6 bases and J dropped 0; count of bases not matched to a gene: 4. CDR3 sequence: CASKTGAANTGELFF. The DNA for the CDR3 is TGCGCCAGCAAGACAGGGGCGGCGAACACCGGGGAGCTGTTTTTT.

The sample holds a few counts of this clonotype. Because this beta chain is a stray read in a library intended to capture alpha chains, its abundance should not be given much weight. J is TRBJ2-2 and V is TRBV5-4; D gene unclear. Between the trimmed V and J ends, which lost 7 bases and 0 bases, there was a span of 16 bases. This CDR3 comprises 16 residues. From germline, CDR1 is SGHNT and CDR2 YYREEE (reference sequence). The CDR3 reads CASGPSTFANTGELFF. CDR3 DNA sequence: TGTGCCAGCGGTCCGTCGACCTTCGCGAACACCGGGGAGCTGTTTTTT. Filled out from reference TRBV5-4 and TRBJ2-2, the complete variable domain reads ETGVTQSPTHLIKTRGQQVTLRCSSQSGHNTVSWYQQALGQGPQFIFQYYREEENGRGNFPPRFSGLQFPNYSSELNVNALELDDSALYLCASGPSTFANTGELFFGEGSRLTVL.

Sample share makes this clonotype medium-sized (0.01 to 0.1%). This beta chain is a stray sequence in a library constructed for alpha chains; its clone size is not meaningful. The chain links TRBV4-1 to TRBJ1-2; no reliable D call. The germline V and J ends were trimmed by 4 bases and 0 bases, with 15 bases remaining between them. CDR1 MGHRA and CDR2 YSYEKL come from the germline V gene. The length of the CDR3 is 16 residues. Here the CDR3 reads CASSPESAATNYGYTF. In DNA form, the CDR3 reads TGCGCCAGCAGCCCAGAGTCGGCAGCCACTAACTATGGCTACACCTTC.